These T cell receptor beta chains were read from a single sample in a study of Graves' ophthalmopathy and Graves' hyperthyroidism. TCRdb analysed the multiplex PCR reads with MiXCR anew, one entry per CDR3 protein. Altogether 400,000 to 500,000 distinct CDR3 sequences are present, under 25% being singletons, with the ten largest covering around 3%. What was sequenced was peripheral blood. The source is a woman aged 18-29 years with stable Graves' hyperthyroidism. Both conserved end residues are part of each CDR3. D genes are given only for firm matches. For some rows the clone size is stated as once, few or many, or as a class when expanded; others skip it.

TRBJ1-2 11 TRBD1 - TRBV28 CASGDRRGYTF TGTGCCAGCGGGGACAGGAGAGGCTACACCTTC
TRBJ1-1 14 TRBD1 many TRBV20-1 CSAPILDRGSEAFF TGCAGTGCTCCCATCCTGGACAGGGGGTCTGAAGCTTTCTTT
TRBJ1-2 12 - many TRBV30 CAWRGTRRDYTF TGTGCCTGGCGAGGGACACGCCGGGACTACACCTTC
TRBJ1-6 15 TRBD1 few TRBV12-3/TRBV12-4 CASSLQGEANSPLHF TGTGCCAGCAGTTTGCAGGGGGAGGCTAATTCACCCCTCCACTTT
TRBJ2-2 14 - many TRBV19 CASRWGANTGELFF TGTGCCAGTAGATGGGGCGCGAACACCGGGGAGCTGTTTTTT
TRBJ1-2 12 - many TRBV29-1 CSVTQGNYGYTF TGCAGCGTTACACAGGGAAACTATGGCTACACCTTC
TRBJ2-5 15 TRBD2 many TRBV7-8 CASSATSGKQETQYF TGTGCCAGCAGCGCGACTAGCGGGAAACAAGAGACCCAGTACTTC
TRBJ2-7 13 - - TRBV28 CAIFGTGSYEQYF TGTGCCATCTTCGGGACTGGAAGCTACGAGCAGTACTTC
TRBJ1-2 14 - many TRBV18 CASSPPSANYGYTF TGTGCCAGCTCACCACCGTCGGCTAACTATGGCTACACCTTC
TRBJ2-7 13 - many TRBV20-1 CSAEKDAPYEQYF TGCAGTGCCGAAAAAGACGCCCCCTACGAGCAGTACTTC
TRBJ2-2 14 - many TRBV19 CASKDDVGAGELFF TGTGCCAGTAAGGACGACGTTGGGGCCGGGGAGCTGTTTTTT
TRBJ2-5 13 - few TRBV28 CASRSGGIETQYF TGTGCCAGCAGATCAGGGGGGATTGAGACCCAGTACTTC
TRBJ1-5 12 - - TRBV6-1 CASSDGRLPQHF TGTGCCAGCAGTGATGGACGGCTGCCCCAGCATTTT
TRBJ2-7 14 - many TRBV27 CASSLYFASYEQYF TGTGCCAGCAGTTTATATTTTGCTTCCTACGAGCAGTACTTC
TRBJ2-7 8 - many TRBV6-1 CASTEQYF TGTGCCAGCACCGAGCAGTACTTC
TRBJ2-7 14 - - TRBV7-9 CASSSGTEASGQYF TGTGCCAGCAGCTCCGGGACGGAGGCCTCAGGGCAGTACTTC
TRBJ1-5 16 - many TRBV28 CASSFHRGNSNQPQHF TGTGCCAGCAGTTTTCATCGGGGAAATAGCAATCAGCCCCAGCATTTT
TRBJ1-1 12 - many TRBV6-5 CASSLGPTEAFF TGTGCCAGCAGTTTGGGGCCCACTGAAGCTTTCTTT
TRBJ2-4 16 TRBD1 few TRBV9 CASSGDRGMSKNIQYF TGTGCCAGCAGCGGGGACAGGGGAATGTCCAAAAACATTCAGTACTTC
TRBJ1-1 12 - many TRBV3-1 CATQGTNTEAFF TGTGCCACCCAAGGGACGAACACTGAAGCTTTCTTT
TRBJ2-7 12 - - TRBV12-3/TRBV12-4 CASTHRTTEQYF TGTGCCAGCACCCATAGGACAACCGAGCAGTACTTC
TRBJ2-5 17 TRBD2 many TRBV7-9 CASSRILAGGYQETQYF TGTGCCAGCAGCCGAATACTAGCGGGAGGGTACCAAGAGACCCAGTACTTC
TRBJ2-7 19 - many TRBV7-6 CASSLGQRENARYIHEQYF TGTGCCAGCAGCTTAGGACAGCGCGAAAACGCTCGTTACATCCACGAGCAGTACTTC
TRBJ1-1 12 TRBD1 many TRBV20-1 CSATRGRNEAFF TGCAGTGCTACCAGGGGGCGGAATGAAGCTTTCTTT
TRBJ2-7 17 TRBD2 many TRBV29-1 CSVTSSVLTSGSDEQYF TGCAGCGTTACTTCTTCGGTTCTGACTAGCGGGAGTGACGAGCAGTACTTC
TRBJ1-5 13 - many TRBV6-1 CASTREGDQPQHF TGTGCCAGCACCAGGGAGGGGGATCAGCCCCAGCATTTT
TRBJ2-7 13 - - TRBV2 CASSVVGGGEQYF TGTGCCAGCAGTGTTGTCGGAGGAGGCGAGCAGTACTTC
TRBJ2-7 13 - many TRBV12-3/TRBV12-4 CASRAPGTYEQYF TGTGCCAGCAGGGCACCCGGAACCTACGAGCAGTACTTC
TRBJ1-2 16 - few TRBV12-3/TRBV12-4 CASSHLTGKGSYGYTF TGTGCCAGCAGTCACTTAACAGGGAAAGGTAGCTATGGCTACACCTTC
TRBJ2-7 13 - many TRBV7-9 CASSAKGSYEQYF TGTGCCAGCAGCGCTAAAGGGTCGTACGAGCAGTACTTC
TRBJ2-7 15 - - TRBV10-3 CANGEDGTPTYEQYF TGTGCCAATGGAGAGGACGGGACACCTACCTACGAGCAGTACTTC
TRBJ2-7 16 - - TRBV2 CASRDPTFTGAEEQYF TGTGCCAGCAGGGACCCCACGTTTACGGGAGCGGAGGAGCAGTACTTC
TRBJ2-7 14 - many TRBV2 CASSEDPHGYEQYF TGTGCCAGCAGTGAAGACCCGCACGGCTACGAGCAGTACTTC
TRBJ2-7 17 TRBD2 - TRBV3-1 CASSQGAGASRSYEQYF TGTGCCAGCAGCCAAGGAGCGGGGGCCTCCCGGTCCTACGAGCAGTACTTC
TRBJ1-1 15 TRBD1 - TRBV7-2 CASSARTGANTEAFF TGTGCCAGCAGCGCGCGGACAGGGGCTAACACTGAAGCTTTCTTT
TRBJ1-2 15 - many TRBV5-5 CASSFSGTSNYGYTF TGTGCCAGCAGCTTTTCCGGCACCTCTAACTATGGCTACACCTTC
TRBJ1-1 13 TRBD1 many TRBV3-1 CASSQVTGDEAFF TGTGCCAGCAGCCAAGTTACAGGGGATGAAGCTTTCTTT